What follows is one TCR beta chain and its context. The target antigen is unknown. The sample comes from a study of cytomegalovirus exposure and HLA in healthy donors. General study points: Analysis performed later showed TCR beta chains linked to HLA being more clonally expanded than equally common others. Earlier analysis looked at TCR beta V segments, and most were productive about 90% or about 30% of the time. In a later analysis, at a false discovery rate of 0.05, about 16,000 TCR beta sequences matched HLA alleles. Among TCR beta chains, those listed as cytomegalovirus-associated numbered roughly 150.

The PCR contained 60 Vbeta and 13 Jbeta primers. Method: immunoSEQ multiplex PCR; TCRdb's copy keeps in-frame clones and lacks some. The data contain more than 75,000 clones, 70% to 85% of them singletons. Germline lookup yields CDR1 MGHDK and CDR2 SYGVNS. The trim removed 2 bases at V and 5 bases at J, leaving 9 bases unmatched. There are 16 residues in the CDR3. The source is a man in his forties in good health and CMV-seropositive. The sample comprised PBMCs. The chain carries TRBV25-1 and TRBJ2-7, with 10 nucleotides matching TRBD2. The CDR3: CASSEVASGRIDEQYF. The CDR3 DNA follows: TGTGCCAGCAGTGAAGTGGCTAGCGGGAGAATCGACGAGCAGTACTTC.